This T cell receptor beta chain was sequenced in a study of technical replicates of blood from a few donors. Germline loops: CDR1 SGHRS, CDR2 YFSETQ. The CDR3 totals 15 residues. V shed 0 bases and J shed 1 base, with 10 bases lying between them. Measured with immunoSEQ multiplex PCR; TCRdb has only the in-frame clones, and not every one. In the table there are about 88,000 clones, 95% of which are singletons. V gene TRBV5-1 combines with J gene TRBJ1-1, with a tentative D call TRBD1 (5 bases). Material for sequencing was T cells isolated from PBMCs. The TCR was taken from a human donor in good health. The CDR3 sequence is CASSLGQGTNTEAFF. The CDR3, as DNA: TGCGCCAGCAGCTTGGGCCAGGGCACGAACACTGAAGCTTTCTTT.